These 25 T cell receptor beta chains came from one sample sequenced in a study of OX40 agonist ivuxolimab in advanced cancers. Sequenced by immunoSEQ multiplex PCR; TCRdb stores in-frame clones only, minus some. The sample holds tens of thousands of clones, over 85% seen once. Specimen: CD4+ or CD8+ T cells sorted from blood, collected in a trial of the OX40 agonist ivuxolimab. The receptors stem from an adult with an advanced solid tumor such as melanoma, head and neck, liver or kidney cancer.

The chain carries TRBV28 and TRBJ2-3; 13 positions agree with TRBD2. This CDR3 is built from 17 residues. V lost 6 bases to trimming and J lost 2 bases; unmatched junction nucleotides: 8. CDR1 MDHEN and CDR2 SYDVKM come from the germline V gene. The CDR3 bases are TGTGCCAGCAGCGGACTAGCGGGAGTTCTCGACACAGATACGCAGTATTTT. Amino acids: CASSGLAGVLDTDTQYF.

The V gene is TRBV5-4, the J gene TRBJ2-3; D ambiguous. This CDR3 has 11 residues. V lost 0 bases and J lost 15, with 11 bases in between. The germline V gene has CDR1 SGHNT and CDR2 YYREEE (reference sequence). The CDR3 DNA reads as TGTGCCAGCAGCTTGGAGGAAAGTAGATATTTT. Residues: CASSLEESRYF.

CDR3 sequence reads: CASSTRTSGRASVRNEQFF. As DNA, the CDR3 is TGTGCCAGTAGTACCCGGACTAGCGGGAGGGCCTCCGTTCGGAATGAGCAGTTCTTC. The V call is TRBV19, the J call TRBJ2-1; 15 positions match TRBD2. The length of the CDR3 is 19 residues. Germline-derived CDR1 and CDR2 are LNHDA and SQIVND (reference sequence). J lost 7 bases, V lost 4 bases, and 14 bases had no gene match.

CDR3 DNA sequence: TGTGCCAGCAGCTTAGCGCTAGCGGGGGGGCCCTCGGCCGAGCAGTACTTC. Its translation is CASSLALAGGPSAEQYF. The J gene is TRBJ2-5, the V gene TRBV13; 12 bases map to TRBD2. The DNA end is a closer match to TRBJ2-7, so the J assignment may be wrong. Germline CDR1 PRHDT, CDR2 FYEKMQ (reference sequence). The CDR3 loop spans 17 amino acids.

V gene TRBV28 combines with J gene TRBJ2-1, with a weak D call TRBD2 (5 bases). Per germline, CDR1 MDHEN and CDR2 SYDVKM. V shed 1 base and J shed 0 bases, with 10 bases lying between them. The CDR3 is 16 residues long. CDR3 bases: TGTGCCAGCAGTTTATCAGCGGATAGCTCCTACAATGAGCAGTTCTTC. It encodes CASSLSADSSYNEQFF.

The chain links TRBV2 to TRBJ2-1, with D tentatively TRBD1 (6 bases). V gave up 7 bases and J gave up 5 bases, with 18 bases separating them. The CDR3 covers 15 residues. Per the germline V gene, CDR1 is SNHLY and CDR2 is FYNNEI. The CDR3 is CASKTKTGTNNEQFF. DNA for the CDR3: TGTGCCAGCAAGACTAAGACAGGAACTAACAATGAGCAGTTCTTC.

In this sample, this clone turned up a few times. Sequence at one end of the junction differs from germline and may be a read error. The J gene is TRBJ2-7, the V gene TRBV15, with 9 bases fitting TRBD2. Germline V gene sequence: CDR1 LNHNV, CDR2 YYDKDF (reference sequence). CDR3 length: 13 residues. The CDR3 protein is CATSRAVLAGLFF. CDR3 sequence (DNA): TGTGCCACCAGCAGAGCCGTACTAGCGGGTCTTTTCTTC.

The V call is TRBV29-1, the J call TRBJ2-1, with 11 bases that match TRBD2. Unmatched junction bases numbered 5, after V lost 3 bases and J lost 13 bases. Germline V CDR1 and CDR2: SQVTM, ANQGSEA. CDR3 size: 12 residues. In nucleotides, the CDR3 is TGCAGCGTTGAGTCACTAGCGGGGGTTCAGTTCTTC. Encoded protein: CSVESLAGVQFF.

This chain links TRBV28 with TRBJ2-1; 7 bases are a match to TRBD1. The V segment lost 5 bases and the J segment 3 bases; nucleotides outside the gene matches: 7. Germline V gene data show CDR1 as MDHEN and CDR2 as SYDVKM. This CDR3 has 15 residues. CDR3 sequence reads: CASSVWGTDYNEQFF. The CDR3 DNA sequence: TGTGCCAGCAGTGTGTGGGGGACAGACTACAATGAGCAGTTCTTC.

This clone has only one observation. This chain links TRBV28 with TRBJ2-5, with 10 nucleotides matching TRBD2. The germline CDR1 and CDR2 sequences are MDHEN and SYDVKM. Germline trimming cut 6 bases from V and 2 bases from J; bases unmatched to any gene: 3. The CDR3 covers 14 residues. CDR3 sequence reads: CASRGSGGQETQYF. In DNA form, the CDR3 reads TGTGCCAGCAGGGGTAGCGGGGGGCAAGAGACCCAGTACTTC.

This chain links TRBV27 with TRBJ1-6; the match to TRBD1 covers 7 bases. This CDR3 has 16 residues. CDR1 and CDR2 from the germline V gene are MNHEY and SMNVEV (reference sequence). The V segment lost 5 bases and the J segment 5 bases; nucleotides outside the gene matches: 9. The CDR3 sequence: CASSPTTGVDNSPLHF. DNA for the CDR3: TGTGCCAGCAGTCCCACAACAGGGGTTGATAATTCACCCCTCCACTTT.

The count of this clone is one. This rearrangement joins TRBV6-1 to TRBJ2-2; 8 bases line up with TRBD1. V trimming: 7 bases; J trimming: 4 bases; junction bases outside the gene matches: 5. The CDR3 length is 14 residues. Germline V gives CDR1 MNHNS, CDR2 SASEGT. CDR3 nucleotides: TGTGCCAGCACTCTGACAGGGGCCACCGGGGAGCTGTTTTTT. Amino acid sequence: CASTLTGATGELFF.

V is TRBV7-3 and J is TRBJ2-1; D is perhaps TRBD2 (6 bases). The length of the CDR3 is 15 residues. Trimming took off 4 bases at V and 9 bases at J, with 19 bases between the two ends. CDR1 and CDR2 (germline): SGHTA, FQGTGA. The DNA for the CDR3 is TGTGCCAGCAGCTCCCGGGCCCCGCCCGGGGGTGAGCAGTTCTTC. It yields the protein CASSSRAPPGGEQFF.

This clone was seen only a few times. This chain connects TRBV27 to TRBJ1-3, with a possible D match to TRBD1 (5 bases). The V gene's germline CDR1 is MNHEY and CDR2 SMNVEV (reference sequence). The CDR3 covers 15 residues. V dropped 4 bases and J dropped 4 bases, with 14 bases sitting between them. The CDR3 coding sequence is TGTGCCAGCAGTTCGGCCGGGGCGGCGGGAAACACCATATATTTT. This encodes CASSSAGAAGNTIYF.

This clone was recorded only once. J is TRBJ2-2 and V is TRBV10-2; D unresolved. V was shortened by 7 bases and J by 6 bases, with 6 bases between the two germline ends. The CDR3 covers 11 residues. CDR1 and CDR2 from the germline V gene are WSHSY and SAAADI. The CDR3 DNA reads TGCGCCAGCAACAACCCCGGGGAGCTGTTTTTT. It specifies CASNNPGELFF.

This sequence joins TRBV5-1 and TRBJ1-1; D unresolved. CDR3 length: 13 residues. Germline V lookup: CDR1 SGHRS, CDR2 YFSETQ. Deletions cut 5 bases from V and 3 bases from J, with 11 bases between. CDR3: CASRVKADTEAFF. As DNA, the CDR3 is TGCGCCAGCAGGGTGAAGGCGGACACTGAAGCTTTCTTT.

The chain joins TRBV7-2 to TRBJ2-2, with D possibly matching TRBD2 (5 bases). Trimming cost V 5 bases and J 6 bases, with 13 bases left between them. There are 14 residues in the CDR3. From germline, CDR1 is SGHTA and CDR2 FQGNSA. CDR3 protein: CASSQDSGPGELFF. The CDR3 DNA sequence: TGTGCCAGCAGCCAGGACTCCGGGCCCGGGGAGCTGTTTTTT. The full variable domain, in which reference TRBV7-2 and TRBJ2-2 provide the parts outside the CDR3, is GAGVSQSPSNKVTEKGKDVELRCDPISGHTALYWYRQSLGQGLEFLIYFQGNSAPDKSGLPSDRFSAERTGGSVSTLTIQRTQQEDSAVYLCASSQDSGPGELFFGEGSRLTVL.

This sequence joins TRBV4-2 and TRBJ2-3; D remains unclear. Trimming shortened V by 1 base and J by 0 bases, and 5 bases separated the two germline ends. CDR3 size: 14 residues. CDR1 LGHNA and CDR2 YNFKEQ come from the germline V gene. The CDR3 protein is CASSQGRSTDTQYF. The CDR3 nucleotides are TGTGCCAGCAGCCAAGGTCGGAGCACAGATACGCAGTATTTT.

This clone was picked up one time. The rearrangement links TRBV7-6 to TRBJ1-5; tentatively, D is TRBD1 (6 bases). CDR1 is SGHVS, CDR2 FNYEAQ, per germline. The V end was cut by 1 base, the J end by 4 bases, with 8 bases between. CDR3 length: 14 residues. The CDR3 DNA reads TGTGCCAGCAGCTTAGGTACAGGGAATCAGCCCCAGCATTTT. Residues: CASSLGTGNQPQHF. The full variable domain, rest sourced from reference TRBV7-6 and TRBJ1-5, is GAGVSQSPRYKVTKRGQDVALRCDPISGHVSLYWYRQALGQGPEFLTYFNYEAQQDKSGLPNDRFSAERPEGSISTLTIQRTEQRDSAMYRCASSLGTGNQPQHFGDGTRLSIL.

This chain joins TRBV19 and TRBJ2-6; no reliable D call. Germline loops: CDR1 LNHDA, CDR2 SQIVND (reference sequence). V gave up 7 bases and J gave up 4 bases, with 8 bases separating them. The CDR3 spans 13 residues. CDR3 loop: CASKMRGANVLTF. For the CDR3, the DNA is TGTGCCAGTAAGATGCGAGGGGCCAACGTCCTGACTTTC.

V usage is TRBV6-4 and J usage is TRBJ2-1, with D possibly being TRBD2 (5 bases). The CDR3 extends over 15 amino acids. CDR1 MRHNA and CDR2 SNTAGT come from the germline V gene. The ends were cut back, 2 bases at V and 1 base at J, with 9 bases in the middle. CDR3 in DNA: TGTGCCAGCAGTGACGGAGCGGCATCCTACAATGAGCAGTTCTTC. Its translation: CASSDGAASYNEQFF.

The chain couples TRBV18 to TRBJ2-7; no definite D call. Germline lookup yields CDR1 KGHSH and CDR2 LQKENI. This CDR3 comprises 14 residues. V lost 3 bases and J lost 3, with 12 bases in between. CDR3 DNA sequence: TGTGCCAGCTCACCGGCCGGGCACAGCTACGAGCAGTACTTC. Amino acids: CASSPAGHSYEQYF.

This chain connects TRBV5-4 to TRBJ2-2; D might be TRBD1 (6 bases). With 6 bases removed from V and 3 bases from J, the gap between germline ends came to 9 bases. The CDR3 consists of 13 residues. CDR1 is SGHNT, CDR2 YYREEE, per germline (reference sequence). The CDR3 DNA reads TGTGCCAGCATGACAGGTCACACCGGGGAGCTGTTTTTT. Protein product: CASMTGHTGELFF.

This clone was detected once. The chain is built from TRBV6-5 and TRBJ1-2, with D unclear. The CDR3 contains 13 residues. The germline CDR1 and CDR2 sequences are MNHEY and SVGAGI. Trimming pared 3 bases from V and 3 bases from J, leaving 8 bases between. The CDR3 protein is CASSYSRDYGYTF. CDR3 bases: TGTGCCAGCAGTTATAGTAGGGACTATGGCTACACCTTC.

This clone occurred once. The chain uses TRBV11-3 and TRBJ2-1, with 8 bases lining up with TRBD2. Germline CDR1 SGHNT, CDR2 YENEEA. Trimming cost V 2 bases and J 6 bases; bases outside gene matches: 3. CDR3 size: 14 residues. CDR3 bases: TGTGCCAGCAGCTTATATGGGACTAGCAATGAGCAGTTCTTC. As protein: CASSLYGTSNEQFF. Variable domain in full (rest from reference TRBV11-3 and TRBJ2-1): EAGVVQSPRYKIIEKKQPVAFWCNPISGHNTLYWYLQNLGQGPELLIRYENEEAVDDSQLPKDRFSAERLKGVDSTLKIQPAELGDSAVYLCASSLYGTSNEQFFGPGTRLTVL.